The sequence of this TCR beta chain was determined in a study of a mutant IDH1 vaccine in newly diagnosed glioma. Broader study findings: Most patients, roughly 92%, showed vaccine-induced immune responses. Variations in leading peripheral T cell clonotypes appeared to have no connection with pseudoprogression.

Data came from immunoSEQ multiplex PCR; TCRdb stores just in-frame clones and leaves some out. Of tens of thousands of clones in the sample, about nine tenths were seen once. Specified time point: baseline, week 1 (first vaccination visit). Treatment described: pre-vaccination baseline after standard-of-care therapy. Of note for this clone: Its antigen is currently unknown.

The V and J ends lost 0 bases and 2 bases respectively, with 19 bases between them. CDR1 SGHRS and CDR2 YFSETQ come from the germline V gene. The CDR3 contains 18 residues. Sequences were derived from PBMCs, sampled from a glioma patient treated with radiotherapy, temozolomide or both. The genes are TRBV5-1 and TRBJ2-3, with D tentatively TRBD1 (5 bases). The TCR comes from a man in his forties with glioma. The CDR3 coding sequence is TGCGCCAGCAGCTTGGCCGAGATCGCAGGGCTCCACACAGATACGCAGTATTTT. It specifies CASSLAEIAGLHTDTQYF.